Sequencing of this T cell receptor (beta chain) was carried out in a study of T cell repertoires in ileal Crohn's disease. About 490 nanograms of biopsy DNA per sample underwent TCRB immunosequencing. Method: immunoSEQ multiplex PCR; TCRdb's copy keeps in-frame clones and lacks some. The table lists about 17,000 clones, about 55% of them singletons, with 6.5% in the top ten. Trimming took 4 bases from V and 5 from J, leaving 8 bases between them. The CDR3 totals 12 residues. Germline V lookup: CDR1 MNHNS, CDR2 SASEGT. This chain uses TRBV6-1 with TRBJ2-5; D is possibly TRBD1 (6 bases). Sequencing input: ileal tissue. The source of this sequence is an adult with Crohn's disease. The CDR3 is CASSGGGETQYF. DNA of the CDR3: TGTGCCAGCAGTGGAGGGGGTGAGACCCAGTACTTC.